The 14 T cell receptor beta chains below all came from one sample that was sequenced in a study of cytomegalovirus exposure and HLA in healthy donors. The table came from immunoSEQ multiplex PCR; TCRdb's copy has only in-frame clones and leaves some out. The data contain tens of thousands of clones, 85% to 95% of them singletons. The sample taken for sequencing was PBMCs. These receptors all come from a man aged 18 to 30 in good health and CMV-seropositive.

The rearrangement uses TRBV30 and TRBJ1-4; 10 nucleotides line up with TRBD1. CDR1 and CDR2 (germline): GTSNPN, SVGIG (reference sequence). V lost 8 bases to trimming and J lost 8 bases; unmatched junction nucleotides: 5. The CDR3 length is 12 residues. The CDR3 DNA is TGTGCCGGGGACAGGGGAACGGAAAAACTGTTTTTT. Its protein product is CAGDRGTEKLFF.

This clone was observed a single time. DNA of the CDR3: TGTGCCAGCAGTCCCATCACAGGTTCCTTCGATTACGAGCAGTACTTC. Its protein product is CASSPITGSFDYEQYF. The gene calls are TRBV27 and TRBJ2-7, with D possibly TRBD1 on 5 matching bases. V was cut by 5 bases and J by 4 bases, with 21 bases left in between. Germline values: CDR1 MNHEY, CDR2 SMNVEV (reference sequence). This CDR3 has 16 residues.

Only one count was recorded for this clone. CDR3 amino acids: CASWGGTEAFF. CDR3 coding DNA: TGTGCCAGCTGGGGGGGCACTGAAGCTTTCTTT. This chain uses TRBV2 with TRBJ1-1, with D possibly being TRBD1 (5 bases). The germline V gene has CDR1 SNHLY and CDR2 FYNNEI. Trimming pared 8 bases from V and 4 bases from J, leaving 8 bases between. This CDR3 spans 11 amino acids.

The chain combines TRBV29-1 with TRBJ1-2; weak D call: TRBD1 (5 bases). Germline CDR1 and CDR2: SQVTM and ANQGSEA. The V and J ends lost 2 bases and 6 bases respectively, with 16 bases between them. The CDR3 loop spans 14 amino acids. The CDR3 reads CSVEWAAGGDGYTF. The CDR3 coding sequence is TGCAGCGTTGAATGGGCCGCCGGGGGTGATGGCTACACCTTC.

This clone was detected only a few times. The chain recombines TRBV2 with TRBJ1-2; tentatively, D is TRBD1 (6 bases). Trimming stripped 3 bases from V and 8 bases from J, with 13 bases between. Germline lookup yields CDR1 SNHLY and CDR2 FYNNEI. This CDR3 has 13 residues. CDR3 loop: CASSDTGKSGYTF. The CDR3 region has the DNA TGTGCCAGCAGTGACACAGGGAAAAGCGGCTACACCTTC.

The chain is built from TRBV7-2 and TRBJ2-2; 9 nucleotides match TRBD1. Germline V lookup: CDR1 SGHTA, CDR2 FQGNSA. This CDR3 is 14 amino acids long. Trimming took 8 bases from V and 1 from J; bases not matched to a gene: 2. The CDR3 DNA follows: TGTGCCAGCGGGGGACAGGGGAACACCGGGGAGCTGTTTTTT. Amino acid sequence: CASGGQGNTGELFF.

In this sample, this clone turned up once. The chain carries TRBV6-5 and TRBJ1-2; 7 bases align to TRBD1. The CDR3 loop spans 15 amino acids. V dropped 9 bases and J dropped 6; count of bases not matched to a gene: 16. Looked up from germline, CDR1 is MNHEY and CDR2 is SVGAGI. Here the CDR3 reads CASLPATGVLDGYTF. In nucleotides, the CDR3 is TGTGCCAGTCTCCCCGCCACAGGGGTACTTGATGGCTACACCTTC.

The V call is TRBV29-1, the J call TRBJ2-7; maybe TRBD1 (6 bases). The germline CDR1 and CDR2 sequences are SQVTM and ANQGSEA. This CDR3 has 13 amino acids. V gave up 4 bases and J gave up 0 bases, with 10 bases separating them. In nucleotides, the CDR3 is TGCAGCGTTGTTGGACAGAACTCCTACGAGCAGTACTTC. It translates to CSVVGQNSYEQYF.

The chain couples TRBV19 to TRBJ1-2; maybe TRBD1 (5 bases). The germline V and J ends were trimmed by 4 bases and 9 bases, with 9 bases remaining between them. Germline CDR1 and CDR2: LNHDA and SQIVND (reference sequence). The CDR3 has 11 residues. CDR3 sequence (DNA): TGTGCCAGTAGTAGCACAGGCAGCTACACCTTC. Encoded protein: CASSSTGSYTF.

The V gene is TRBV27, the J gene TRBJ2-3; D may be TRBD1 (5 bases). CDR1 is MNHEY and CDR2 is SMNVEV in the germline V gene (reference sequence). Trimming took 1 base from V and 0 from J, leaving 8 bases between them. The CDR3 is 15 amino acids. The CDR3 protein is CASSLYQGSTDTQYF. CDR3 nucleotide sequence: TGTGCCAGCAGTTTATATCAGGGTAGCACAGATACGCAGTATTTT.

J is TRBJ2-3 and V is TRBV19; TRBD1 matches 7 bases. This CDR3 region has 14 residues. V was clipped by 3 bases and J by 3 bases; unmatched bases: 3. CDR1 and CDR2 (germline): LNHDA, SQIVND (reference sequence). The CDR3 loop reads CASSIDRVTDTQYF. In DNA, the CDR3 is TGTGCCAGTAGTATCGACAGGGTAACAGATACGCAGTATTTT.

This clone was seen once. The chain employs TRBV30 and TRBJ1-5; TRBD1 matches 10 bases. The CDR3 covers 14 residues. Germline CDR1 and CDR2: GTSNPN and SVGIG (reference sequence). Trimming at V came to 4 bases and at J to 5 bases, leaving 5 bases not matched to a gene. CDR3 sequence (DNA): TGTGCCTGGAAGACAGGGGGCAACGATCAGCCCCAGCATTTT. Residues: CAWKTGGNDQPQHF.

This clone has just a few counts. The V gene is TRBV6-1, the J gene TRBJ2-7, with 9 bases matching TRBD2. Germline loops: CDR1 MNHNS, CDR2 SASEGT. V lost 1 base to trimming and J lost 2 bases; unmatched junction nucleotides: 3. The length of the CDR3 is 15 residues. The CDR3, as DNA: TGTGCCAGCAGTGAAGATAGCGGGAGTGCCTACGAGCAGTACTTC. This encodes CASSEDSGSAYEQYF.

The chain employs TRBV19 and TRBJ2-7, with TRBD1 as a possible D gene (6 bases). The length of the CDR3 is 15 residues. Looked up from germline, CDR1 is LNHDA and CDR2 is SQIVND (reference sequence). V was clipped by 5 bases and J by 3 bases, with 17 bases between them. CDR3 DNA sequence: TGTGCCAGTAGTTCTAAGCCTACAGGGATCTACGAGCAGTACTTC. It encodes CASSSKPTGIYEQYF.